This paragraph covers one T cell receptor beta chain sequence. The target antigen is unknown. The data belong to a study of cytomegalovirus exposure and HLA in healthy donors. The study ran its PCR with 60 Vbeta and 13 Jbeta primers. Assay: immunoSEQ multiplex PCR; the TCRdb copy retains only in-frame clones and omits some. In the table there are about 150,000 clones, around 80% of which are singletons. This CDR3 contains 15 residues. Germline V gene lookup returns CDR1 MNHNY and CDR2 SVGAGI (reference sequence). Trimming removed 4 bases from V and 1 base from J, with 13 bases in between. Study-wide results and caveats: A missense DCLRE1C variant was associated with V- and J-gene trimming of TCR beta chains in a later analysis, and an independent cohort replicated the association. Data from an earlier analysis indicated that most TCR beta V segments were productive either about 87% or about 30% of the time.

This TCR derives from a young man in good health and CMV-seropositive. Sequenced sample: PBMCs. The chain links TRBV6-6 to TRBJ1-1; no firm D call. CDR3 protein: CASSSSRGRNTEAFF. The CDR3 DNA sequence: TGTGCCAGCAGTTCCTCGAGAGGGAGGAACACTGAAGCTTTCTTT.